Sequencing of this T cell receptor (beta chain) was carried out in a study of blood T cell repertoires in COVID-19. Background on the study: Both acute and convalescent COVID-19 samples were obtained from the United States, Italy and Spain. The cDNA or gDNA used as material had been derived from T cells, B-cell-depleted T cells, or PBMCs.

The CDR3 spans 13 residues. V gave up 3 bases and J gave up 7 bases; unmatched junction bases: 5. Germline values: CDR1 SGHTA, CDR2 FQGTGA. Original handling: Scientists estimated how many nucleated cells there were by amplifying reference gene primers. Some clones are missing from TCRdb's copy, which holds only in-frame ones; the method was immunoSEQ multiplex PCR. V, J and clone size are taken as reported in that table, and D and trimming were inferred from the DNA itself. Found here are hundreds of thousands of clones, almost 90% of them singletons; the top ten hold 6% to 8%. Seattle patients were enrolled during active infection and followed longitudinally. This clone was detected ten times or more.

This chain joins TRBV7-3 and TRBJ2-7; 8 bases fit TRBD1. Sequenced material: peripheral blood. The clonotype comes from a woman aged 70-85 years with COVID-19, enrolled during active disease. CDR3 DNA sequence: TGTGCCAGCAGCTTGGACAGGGCCCAAGAGCAGTACTTC. As protein: CASSLDRAQEQYF.